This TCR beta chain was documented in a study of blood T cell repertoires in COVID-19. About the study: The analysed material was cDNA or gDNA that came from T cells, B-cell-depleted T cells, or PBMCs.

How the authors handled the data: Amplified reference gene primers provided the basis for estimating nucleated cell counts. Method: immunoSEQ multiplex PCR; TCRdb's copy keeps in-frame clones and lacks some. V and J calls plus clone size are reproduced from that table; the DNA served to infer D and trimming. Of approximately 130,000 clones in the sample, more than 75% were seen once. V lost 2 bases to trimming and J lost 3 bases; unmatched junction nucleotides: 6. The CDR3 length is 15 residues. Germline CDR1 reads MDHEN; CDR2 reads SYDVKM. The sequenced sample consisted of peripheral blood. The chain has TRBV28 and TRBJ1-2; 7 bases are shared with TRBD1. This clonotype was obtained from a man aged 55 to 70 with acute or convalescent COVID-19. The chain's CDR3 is CASSLTGDWDYGYTF. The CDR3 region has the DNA TGTGCCAGCAGTTTAACAGGGGATTGGGACTATGGCTACACCTTC.